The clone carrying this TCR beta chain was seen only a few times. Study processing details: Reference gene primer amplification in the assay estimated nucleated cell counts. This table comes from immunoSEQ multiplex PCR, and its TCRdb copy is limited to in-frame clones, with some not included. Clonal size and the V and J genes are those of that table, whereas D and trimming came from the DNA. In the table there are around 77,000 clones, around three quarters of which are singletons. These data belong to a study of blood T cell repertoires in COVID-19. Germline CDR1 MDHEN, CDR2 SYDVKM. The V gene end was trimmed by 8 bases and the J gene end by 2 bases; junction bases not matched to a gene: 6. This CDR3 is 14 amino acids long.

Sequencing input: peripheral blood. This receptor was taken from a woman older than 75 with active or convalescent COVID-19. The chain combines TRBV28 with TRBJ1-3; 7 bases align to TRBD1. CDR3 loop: CASSSGTAGNTIYF. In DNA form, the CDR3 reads TGTGCCAGCTCATCCGGGACAGCTGGAAACACCATATATTTT.